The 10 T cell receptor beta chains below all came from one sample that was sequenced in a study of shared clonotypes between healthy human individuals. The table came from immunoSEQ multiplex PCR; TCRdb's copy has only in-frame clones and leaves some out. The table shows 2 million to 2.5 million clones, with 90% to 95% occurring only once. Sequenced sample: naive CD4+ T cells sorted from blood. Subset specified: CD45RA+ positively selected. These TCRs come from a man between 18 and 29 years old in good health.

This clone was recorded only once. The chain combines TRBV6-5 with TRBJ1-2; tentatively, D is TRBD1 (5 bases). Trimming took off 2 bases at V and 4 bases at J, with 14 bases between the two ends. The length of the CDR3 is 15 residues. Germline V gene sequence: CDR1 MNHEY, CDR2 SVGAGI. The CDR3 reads CASSYDGTLGYGYTF. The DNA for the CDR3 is TGTGCCAGCAGTTACGACGGGACCCTAGGCTATGGCTACACCTTC.

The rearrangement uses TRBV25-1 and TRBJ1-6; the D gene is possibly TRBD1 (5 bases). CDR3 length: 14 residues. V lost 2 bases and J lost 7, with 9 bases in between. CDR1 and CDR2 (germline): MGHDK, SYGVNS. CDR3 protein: CASSEEGYNSPLHF. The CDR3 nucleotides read TGTGCCAGCAGTGAAGAGGGGTACAATTCACCCCTCCACTTT.

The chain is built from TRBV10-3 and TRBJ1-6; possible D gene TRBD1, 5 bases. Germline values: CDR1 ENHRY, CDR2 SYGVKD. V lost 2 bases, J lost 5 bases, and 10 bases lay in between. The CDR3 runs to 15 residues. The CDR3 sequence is CAISEGGGNNSPLHF. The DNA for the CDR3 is TGTGCCATCAGTGAGGGGGGAGGGAATAATTCACCCCTCCACTTT.

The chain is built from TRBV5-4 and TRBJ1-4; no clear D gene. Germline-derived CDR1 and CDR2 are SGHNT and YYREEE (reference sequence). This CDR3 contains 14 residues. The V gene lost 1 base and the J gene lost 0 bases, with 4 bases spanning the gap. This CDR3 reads CASSLSSTNEKLFF. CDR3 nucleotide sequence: TGTGCCAGCAGCTTGAGCTCAACTAATGAAAAACTGTTTTTT.

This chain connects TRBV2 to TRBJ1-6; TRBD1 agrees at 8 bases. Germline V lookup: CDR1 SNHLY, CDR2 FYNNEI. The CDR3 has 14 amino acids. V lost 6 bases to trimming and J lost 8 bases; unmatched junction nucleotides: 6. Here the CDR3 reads CASRDRDYYSPLHF. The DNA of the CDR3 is TGTGCCAGCAGGGACAGGGATTATTATTCACCCCTCCACTTT.

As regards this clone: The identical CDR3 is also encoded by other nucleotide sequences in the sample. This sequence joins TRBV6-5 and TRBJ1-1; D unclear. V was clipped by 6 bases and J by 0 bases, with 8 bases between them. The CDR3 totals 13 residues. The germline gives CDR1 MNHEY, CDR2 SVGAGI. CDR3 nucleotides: TGTGCCAGCAGCCGTGACCTGAACACTGAAGCTTTCTTT. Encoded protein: CASSRDLNTEAFF.

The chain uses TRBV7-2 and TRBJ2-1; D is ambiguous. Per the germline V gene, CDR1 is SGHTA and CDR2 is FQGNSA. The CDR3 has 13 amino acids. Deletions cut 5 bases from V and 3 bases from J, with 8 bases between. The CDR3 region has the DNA TGTGCCAGCAGCCACGGTAACTACAATGAGCAGTTCTTC. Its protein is CASSHGNYNEQFF.

The CDR3, as DNA: TGTGCCAGCAGTGACATCGGGGGATCCGACTATGGCTACACCTTC. It is translated as CASSDIGGSDYGYTF. The chain combines TRBV6-1 with TRBJ1-2, with a tentative D call TRBD1 (5 bases). Deletions cut 3 bases from V and 3 bases from J, with 14 bases between. Germline CDR1 MNHNS, CDR2 SASEGT. The CDR3 consists of 15 residues.

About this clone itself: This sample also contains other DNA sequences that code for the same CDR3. The CDR3 nucleotides are TGCGCCAGCAGCCAAGAACTAGCGGGATTGTACGAGCAGTACTTC. This gives the protein CASSQELAGLYEQYF. The rearrangement joins TRBV4-3 to TRBJ2-7; 10 bases are shared with TRBD2. The V gene's germline CDR1 is LGHNA and CDR2 YSLEER. CDR3 length: 15 amino acids. J lost 4 bases, V lost 0 bases, and 3 bases had no gene match.

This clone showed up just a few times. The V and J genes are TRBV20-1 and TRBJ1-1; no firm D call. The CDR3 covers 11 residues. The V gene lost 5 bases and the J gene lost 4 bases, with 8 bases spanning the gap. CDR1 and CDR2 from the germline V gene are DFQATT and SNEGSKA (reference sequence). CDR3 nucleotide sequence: TGCAGTGCTCAGTTCGGCACTGAAGCTTTCTTT. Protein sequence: CSAQFGTEAFF.